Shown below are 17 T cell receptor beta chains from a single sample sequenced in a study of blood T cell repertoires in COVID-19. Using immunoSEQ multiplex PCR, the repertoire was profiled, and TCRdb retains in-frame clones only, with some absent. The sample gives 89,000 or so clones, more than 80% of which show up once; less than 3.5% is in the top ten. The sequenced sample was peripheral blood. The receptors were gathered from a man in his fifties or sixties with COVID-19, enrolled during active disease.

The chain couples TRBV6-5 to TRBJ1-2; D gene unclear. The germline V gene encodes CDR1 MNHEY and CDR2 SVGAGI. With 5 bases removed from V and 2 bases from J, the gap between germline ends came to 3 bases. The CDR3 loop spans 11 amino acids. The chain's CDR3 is CASSPNYGYTF. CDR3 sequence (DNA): TGTGCCAGCAGTCCAAACTATGGCTACACCTTC.

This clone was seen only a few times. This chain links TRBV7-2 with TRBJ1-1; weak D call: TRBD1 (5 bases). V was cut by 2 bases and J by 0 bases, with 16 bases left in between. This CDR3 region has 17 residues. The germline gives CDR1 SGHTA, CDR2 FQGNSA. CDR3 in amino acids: CASSLSGGLLMNTEAFF. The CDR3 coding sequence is TGTGCCAGCAGCTTAAGTGGGGGACTTTTAATGAACACTGAAGCTTTCTTT.

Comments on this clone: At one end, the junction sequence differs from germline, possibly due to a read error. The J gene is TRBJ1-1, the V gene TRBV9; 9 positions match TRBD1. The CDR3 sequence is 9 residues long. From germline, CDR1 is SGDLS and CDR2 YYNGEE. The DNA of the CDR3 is TGTGCCAGTAGAGAGGGGACAGGGTTT. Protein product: CASREGTGF.

The DNA of the CDR3 is TGTGCCAGCAGCTTGGGTCGCGGGGGGCAATCGGATACGCAGTATTTT. It specifies CASSLGRGGQSDTQYF. The genes are TRBV5-5 and TRBJ2-3; 8 bases are shared with TRBD2. This CDR3 is built from 16 residues. V lost 0 bases and J lost 6; bases outside the gene matches: 9. Germline CDR1 is SGHKS and CDR2 is YYEKEE (reference sequence).

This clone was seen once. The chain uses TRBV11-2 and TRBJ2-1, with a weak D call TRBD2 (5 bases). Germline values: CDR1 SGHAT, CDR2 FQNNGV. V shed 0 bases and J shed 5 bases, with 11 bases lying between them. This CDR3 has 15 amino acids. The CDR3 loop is CASSLDWLAHNEQFF. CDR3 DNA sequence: TGTGCCAGCAGCTTAGATTGGCTAGCACACAATGAGCAGTTCTTC.

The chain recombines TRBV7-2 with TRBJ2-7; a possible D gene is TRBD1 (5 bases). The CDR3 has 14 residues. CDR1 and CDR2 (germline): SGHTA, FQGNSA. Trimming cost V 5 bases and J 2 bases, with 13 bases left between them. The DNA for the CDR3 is TGTGCCAGCAGCCTAAGACAGAGCCCCTACGAGCAGTACTTC. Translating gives CASSLRQSPYEQYF.

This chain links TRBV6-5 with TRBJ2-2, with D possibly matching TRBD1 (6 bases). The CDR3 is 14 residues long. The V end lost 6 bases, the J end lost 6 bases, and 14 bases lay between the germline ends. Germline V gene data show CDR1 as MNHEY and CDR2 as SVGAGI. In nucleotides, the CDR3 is TGTGCCAGCAGAGCCGGGACACAGCCCGGGGAGCTGTTTTTT. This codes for CASRAGTQPGELFF.

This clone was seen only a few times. CDR3 amino acids: CASSDPRTSGGFYKFF. Written as DNA, the CDR3 is TGTGCCAGCAGTGACCCCCGGACTAGCGGGGGGTTTTATAAGTTCTTC. The chain employs TRBV2 and TRBJ2-1, with 14 bases aligning to TRBD2. V lost 3 bases to trimming and J lost 14 bases; unmatched junction nucleotides: 12. Germline values: CDR1 SNHLY, CDR2 FYNNEI. CDR3 length equals 16 residues.

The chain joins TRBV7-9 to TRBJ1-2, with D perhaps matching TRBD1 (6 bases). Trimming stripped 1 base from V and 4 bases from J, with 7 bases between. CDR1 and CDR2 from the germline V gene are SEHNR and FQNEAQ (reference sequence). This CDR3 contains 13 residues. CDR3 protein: CASSLGGGYGYTF. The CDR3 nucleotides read TGTGCCAGCAGCTTAGGAGGGGGCTATGGCTACACCTTC.

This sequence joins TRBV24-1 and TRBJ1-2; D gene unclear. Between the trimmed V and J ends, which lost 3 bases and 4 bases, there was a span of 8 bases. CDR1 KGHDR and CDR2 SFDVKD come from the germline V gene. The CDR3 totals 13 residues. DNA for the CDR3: TGTGCCACCAGTGATCCAGGCTTCTATGGCTACACCTTC. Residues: CATSDPGFYGYTF.

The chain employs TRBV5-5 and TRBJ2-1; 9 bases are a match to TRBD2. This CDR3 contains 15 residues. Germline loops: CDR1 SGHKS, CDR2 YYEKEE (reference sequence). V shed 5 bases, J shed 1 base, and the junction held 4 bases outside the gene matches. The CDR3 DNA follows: TGTGCCAGCAGTTTAGCGGGGGAGTCCTACAATGAGCAGTTCTTC. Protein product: CASSLAGESYNEQFF.

Written as DNA, the CDR3 is TGTGCCAGCAGCCAAGATCTAACCTTACCACATGGCTACACCTTC. It translates to CASSQDLTLPHGYTF. J is TRBJ1-2 and V is TRBV14; D not resolved. V was trimmed by 0 bases and J by 6 bases, leaving 14 bases between them. The CDR3 totals 15 residues. Germline V gives CDR1 SGHDN, CDR2 FVKESK.

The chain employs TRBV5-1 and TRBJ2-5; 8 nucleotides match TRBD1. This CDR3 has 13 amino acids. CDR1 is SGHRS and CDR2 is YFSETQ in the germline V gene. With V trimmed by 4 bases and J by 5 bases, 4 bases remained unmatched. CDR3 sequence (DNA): TGCGCCAGCAGCCTGGGGACAGGTGAGACCCAGTACTTC. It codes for CASSLGTGETQYF.

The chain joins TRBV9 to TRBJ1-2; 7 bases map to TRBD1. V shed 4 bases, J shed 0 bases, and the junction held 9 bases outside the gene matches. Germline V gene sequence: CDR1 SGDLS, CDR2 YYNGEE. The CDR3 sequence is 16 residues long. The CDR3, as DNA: TGTGCCAGCAGCTTTTCAGGGGGGACAGCTAACTATGGCTACACCTTC. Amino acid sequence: CASSFSGGTANYGYTF.

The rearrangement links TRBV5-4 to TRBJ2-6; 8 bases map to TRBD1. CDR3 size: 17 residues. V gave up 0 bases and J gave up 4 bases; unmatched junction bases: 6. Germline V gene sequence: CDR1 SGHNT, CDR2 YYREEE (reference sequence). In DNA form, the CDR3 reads TGTGCCAGCAGCTTGGTATCAGGGGGCATCGGGGCCAACGTCCTGACTTTC. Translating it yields CASSLVSGGIGANVLTF.

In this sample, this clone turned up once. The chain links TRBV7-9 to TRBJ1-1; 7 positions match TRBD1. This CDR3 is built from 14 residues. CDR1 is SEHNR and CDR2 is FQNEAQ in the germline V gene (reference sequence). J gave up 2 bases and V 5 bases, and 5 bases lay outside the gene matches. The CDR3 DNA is TGTGCCAGCAGCCACAGGGACAGCAACACTGAAGCTTTCTTT. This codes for CASSHRDSNTEAFF.

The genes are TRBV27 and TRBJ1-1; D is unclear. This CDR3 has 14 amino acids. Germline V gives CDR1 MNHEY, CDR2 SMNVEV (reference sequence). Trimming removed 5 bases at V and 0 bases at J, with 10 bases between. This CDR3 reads CASSKQSMNTEAFF. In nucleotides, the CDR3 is TGTGCCAGCAGTAAACAGAGTATGAACACTGAAGCTTTCTTT.